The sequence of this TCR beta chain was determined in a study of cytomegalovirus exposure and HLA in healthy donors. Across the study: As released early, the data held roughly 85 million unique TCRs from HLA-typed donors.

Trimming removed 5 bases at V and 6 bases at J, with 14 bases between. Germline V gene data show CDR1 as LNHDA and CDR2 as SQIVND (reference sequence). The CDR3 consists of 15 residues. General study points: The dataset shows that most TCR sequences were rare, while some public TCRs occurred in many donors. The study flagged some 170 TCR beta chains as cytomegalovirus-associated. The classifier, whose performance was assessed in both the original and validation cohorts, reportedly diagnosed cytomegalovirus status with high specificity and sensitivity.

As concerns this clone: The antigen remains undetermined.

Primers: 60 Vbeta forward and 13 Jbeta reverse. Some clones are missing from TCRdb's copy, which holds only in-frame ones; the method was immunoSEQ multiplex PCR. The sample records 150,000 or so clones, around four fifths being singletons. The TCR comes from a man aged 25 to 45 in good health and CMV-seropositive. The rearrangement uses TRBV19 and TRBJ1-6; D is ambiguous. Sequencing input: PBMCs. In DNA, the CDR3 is TGTGCCAGTAGTTTCAGGAGGTTATCTAATTCACCCCTCCACTTT. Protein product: CASSFRRLSNSPLHF.